This T cell receptor (beta chain) stems from a study of blood T cell repertoires in COVID-19. About the research overall: T cells, B-cell-depleted T cells, or PBMCs provided the cDNA or gDNA that served as material.

Germline V lookup: CDR1 SGHRS, CDR2 YFSETQ. V lost 3 bases to trimming and J lost 1 base, with 10 bases between them. The CDR3 runs to 14 residues. Seattle participants joined during active infection and were tracked over time. Under the authors' procedure: The assay estimated nucleated cells by amplifying reference gene primers. Profiling relied on immunoSEQ multiplex PCR, and the TCRdb table lists in-frame clones only, not all of them. V, J and clone size are those of that table, while D and trimming were read from the DNA. The sample has under 200,000 clones, around 84% seen once. This clonotype was sampled from a woman aged 60-75 years with COVID-19, enrolled during active disease. What was sequenced was peripheral blood. The V call is TRBV5-1, the J call TRBJ1-2, with D unresolved. The CDR3 DNA sequence: TGCGCCAGCAGCTACGAAGCGAATAACTATGGCTACACCTTC. The encoded protein is CASSYEANNYGYTF. The full variable domain, its missing parts supplied by reference TRBV5-1 and TRBJ1-2, is KAGVTQTPRYLIKTRGQQVTLSCSPISGHRSVSWYQQTPGQGLQFLFEYFSETQRNKGNFPGRFSGRQFSNSRSEMNVSTLELGDSALYLCASSYEANNYGYTFGSGTRLTVV.